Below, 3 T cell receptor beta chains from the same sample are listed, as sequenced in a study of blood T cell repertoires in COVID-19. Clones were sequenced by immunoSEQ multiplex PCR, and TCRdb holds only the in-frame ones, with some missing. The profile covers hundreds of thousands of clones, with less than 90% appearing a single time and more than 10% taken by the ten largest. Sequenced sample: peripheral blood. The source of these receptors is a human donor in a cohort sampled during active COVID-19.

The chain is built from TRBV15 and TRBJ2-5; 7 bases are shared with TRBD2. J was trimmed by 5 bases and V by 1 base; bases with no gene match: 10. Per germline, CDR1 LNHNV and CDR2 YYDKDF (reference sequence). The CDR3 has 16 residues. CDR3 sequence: CATSRGGEGWQETQYF. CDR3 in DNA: TGTGCCACCAGCAGAGGCGGGGAGGGATGGCAGGAGACCCAGTACTTC. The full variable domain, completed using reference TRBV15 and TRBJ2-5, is DAMVIQNPRYQVTQFGKPVTLSCSQTLNHNVMYWYQQKSSQAPKLLFHYYDKDFNNEADTPDNFQSRRPNTSFCFLDIRSPGLGDTAMYLCATSRGGEGWQETQYFGPGTRLLVL.

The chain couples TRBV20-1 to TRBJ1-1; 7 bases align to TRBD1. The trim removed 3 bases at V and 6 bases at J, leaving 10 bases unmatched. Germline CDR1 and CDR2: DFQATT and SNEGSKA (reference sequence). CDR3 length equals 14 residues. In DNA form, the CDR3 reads TGCAGTGCTAGTAAAGGAGGGGGCTCCCCTGAAGCTTTCTTT. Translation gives CSASKGGGSPEAFF.

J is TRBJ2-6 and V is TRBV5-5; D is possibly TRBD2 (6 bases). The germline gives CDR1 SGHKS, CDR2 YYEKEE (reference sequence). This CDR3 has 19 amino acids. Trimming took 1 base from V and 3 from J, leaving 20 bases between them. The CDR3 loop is CASSLWLAGGALGANVLTF. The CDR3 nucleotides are TGTGCCAGCAGCTTGTGGTTAGCAGGCGGGGCCCTTGGGGCCAACGTCCTGACTTTC.